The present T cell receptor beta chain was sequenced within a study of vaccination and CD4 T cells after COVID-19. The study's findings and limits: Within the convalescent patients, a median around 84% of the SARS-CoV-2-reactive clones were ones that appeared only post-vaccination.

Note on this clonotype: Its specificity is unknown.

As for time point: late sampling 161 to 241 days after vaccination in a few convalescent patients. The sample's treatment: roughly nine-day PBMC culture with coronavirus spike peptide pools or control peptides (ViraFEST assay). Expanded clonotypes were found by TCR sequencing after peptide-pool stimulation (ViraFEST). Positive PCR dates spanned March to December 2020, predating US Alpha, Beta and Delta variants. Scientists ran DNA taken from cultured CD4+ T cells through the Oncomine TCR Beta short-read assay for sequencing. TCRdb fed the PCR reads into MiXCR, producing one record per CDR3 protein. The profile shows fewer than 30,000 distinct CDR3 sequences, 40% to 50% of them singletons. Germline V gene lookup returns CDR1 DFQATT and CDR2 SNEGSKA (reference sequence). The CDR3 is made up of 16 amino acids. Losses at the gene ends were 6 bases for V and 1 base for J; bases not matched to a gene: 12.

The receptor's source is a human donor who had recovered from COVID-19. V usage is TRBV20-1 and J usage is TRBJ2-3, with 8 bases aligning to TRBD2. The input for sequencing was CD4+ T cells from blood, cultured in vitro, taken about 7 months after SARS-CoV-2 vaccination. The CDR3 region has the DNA TGCAGTGCCCGGCCGGGACTAGTTGCCGGCACAGATACGCAGTATTTT. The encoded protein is CSARPGLVAGTDTQYF.